This T cell receptor (beta chain) derives from a study of blood T cell repertoires in COVID-19. Between the trimmed V and J ends, which lost 6 bases and 7 bases, there was a span of 9 bases. The V gene's germline CDR1 is MNHEY and CDR2 SVGEGT. The CDR3 runs to 11 residues. Assay used: immunoSEQ multiplex PCR; TCRdb lists only in-frame clones, some missing. The table lists some 100,000 clones, more than 65% of them singletons. The sample comprised peripheral blood. The receptor comes from a man between 70 and 80 years old with active or convalescent COVID-19. The chain joins TRBV6-2 or TRBV6-3 to TRBJ2-5, with D possibly being TRBD1 (5 bases). The CDR3 DNA is TGTGCCAGCAGCACAAGGGGGACCCAGTACTTC. Its translation: CASSTRGTQYF.